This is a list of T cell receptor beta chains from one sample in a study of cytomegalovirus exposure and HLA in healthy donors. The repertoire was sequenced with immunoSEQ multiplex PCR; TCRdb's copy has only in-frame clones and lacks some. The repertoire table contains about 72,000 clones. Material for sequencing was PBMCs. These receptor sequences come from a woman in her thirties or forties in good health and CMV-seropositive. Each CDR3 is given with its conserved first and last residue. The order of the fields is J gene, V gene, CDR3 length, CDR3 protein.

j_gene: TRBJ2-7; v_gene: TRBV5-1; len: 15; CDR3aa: CASSPLSSGGYEQYF
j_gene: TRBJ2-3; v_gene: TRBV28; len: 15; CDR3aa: CASLSLAGVFVTQYF
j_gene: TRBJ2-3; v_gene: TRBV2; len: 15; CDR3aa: CASRAERVQVNTQYF
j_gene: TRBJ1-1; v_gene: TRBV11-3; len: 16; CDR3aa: CARERDRVLGDTEAFF
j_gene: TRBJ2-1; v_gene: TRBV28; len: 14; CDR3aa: CASKGTTSYNEQFF
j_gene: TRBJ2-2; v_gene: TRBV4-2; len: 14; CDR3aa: CASSQGGRPGELFF
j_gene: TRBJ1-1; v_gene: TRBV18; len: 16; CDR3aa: CASSPDRGAVGTEAFF
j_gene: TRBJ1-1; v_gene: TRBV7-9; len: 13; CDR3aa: CASSLEEGTVAFF
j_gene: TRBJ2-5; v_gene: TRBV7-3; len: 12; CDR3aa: CASSYPGETQYF
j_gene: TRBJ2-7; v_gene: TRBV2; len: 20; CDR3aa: CASRWTRQGANLHLVYEQYF
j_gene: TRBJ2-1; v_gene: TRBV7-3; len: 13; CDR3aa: CASSSSSYNEQFF
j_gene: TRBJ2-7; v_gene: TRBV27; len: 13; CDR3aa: CASSSESFYEQYF
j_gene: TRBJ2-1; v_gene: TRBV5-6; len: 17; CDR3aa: CASSLLIGGGSYNEQFF
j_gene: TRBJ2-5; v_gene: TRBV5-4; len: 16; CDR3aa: CASSSGQGGYQETQYF
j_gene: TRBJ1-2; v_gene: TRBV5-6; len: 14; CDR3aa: CASSLVGTAYGYTF
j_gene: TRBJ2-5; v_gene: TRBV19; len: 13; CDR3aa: CASGTGSQETQYF
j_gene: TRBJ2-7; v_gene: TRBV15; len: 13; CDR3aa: CATSRDHGSEQYF